The 20 T cell receptor beta chains listed next were all sequenced from one sample in a study of CD8+CD57+ T cells in acquired aplastic anemia (dated by TCRdb to between 2017 and 2018). Sequencing took place on an Illumina HiSeq 2000. Genomic DNA served as template for TCR beta VDJ combination and CDR3 sequence profiling. TCRdb reran the public reads through fastp at Q25 and MiXCR, keeping productive beta chains. A single entry per CDR3 protein holds the most common genes and DNA from its merged rows. A total of 200,000 or so distinct CDR3 sequences appear in this sample, roughly half of them only once. The ten largest clones take up over 7.5% of the sample. Expansion of CD8+CD57+ cells had been shown by flow cytometry in the patients chosen for sequencing. Sequences were obtained from sorted CD4+, CD8+, or CD8+CD57+ T cells (not recorded which) from PBMCs. These receptors all stem from a human donor with aplastic anemia.

The chain combines TRBV15 with TRBJ1-2; D perhaps matches TRBD1 (6 bases). Germline V lookup: CDR1 LNHNV, CDR2 YYDKDF (reference sequence). The CDR3 spans 13 residues. V was shortened by 3 bases and J by 5 bases, with 10 bases between the two germline ends. The CDR3 DNA sequence: TGTGCCACCAGCAGTTCCAGGGGTTATGGCTACACCTTC. It translates to CATSSSRGYGYTF.

The chain combines TRBV20-1 with TRBJ2-1; 8 positions match TRBD2. CDR1 is DFQATT, CDR2 SNEGSKA, per germline (reference sequence). V lost 5 bases, J lost 8 bases, and 8 bases stayed unmatched. The CDR3 length is 13 residues. The CDR3, as DNA: TGCAGTGCTCCAGCGGGAGTCTGGGATGAGCAGTTCTTC. Its translation is CSAPAGVWDEQFF.

The chain carries TRBV7-9 and TRBJ1-4; D call uncertain. The CDR3 is 11 residues long. Between the trimmed V and J ends, which lost 5 bases and 8 bases, there was a span of 6 bases. Germline V CDR1 and CDR2: SEHNR, FQNEAQ (reference sequence). In DNA, the CDR3 is TGTGCCAGCAGCGCACCGGAAAAACTGTTTTTT. The encoded protein is CASSAPEKLFF.

This clonotype was observed many times. The chain couples TRBV6-1 to TRBJ2-1, with 13 bases identical to TRBD2. This CDR3 region has 15 residues. Germline CDR1 MNHNS, CDR2 SASEGT. With V trimmed by 5 bases and J by 6 bases, 4 bases remained unmatched. The CDR3 coding sequence is TGTGCCAGCAGTAGCCGGACTAGCGGGAGCAATGAGCAGTTCTTC. Amino acid sequence: CASSSRTSGSNEQFF.

The rearrangement uses TRBV7-3 and TRBJ1-1; no clear D. The germline CDR1 and CDR2 sequences are SGHTA and FQGTGA. The CDR3 loop spans 13 amino acids. Trimming removed 8 bases at V and 4 bases at J, with 14 bases between. The DNA of the CDR3 is TGTGCCAGCTCCACACAAGGGTCCACTGAAGCTTTCTTT. It encodes CASSTQGSTEAFF.

This clonotype has ten or more counts. The chain employs TRBV20-1 and TRBJ2-1; TRBD2 is a possible D gene (5 bases). Trimming left V 3 bases short and J 0 bases short, with 12 bases between. Germline-derived CDR1 and CDR2 are DFQATT and SNEGSKA (reference sequence). The CDR3 consists of 15 residues. The CDR3 DNA follows: TGCAGTGCTAGGGATACTAGGAACTCCTACAATGAGCAGTTCTTC. It yields the protein CSARDTRNSYNEQFF.

The chain employs TRBV3-1 and TRBJ2-1; 13 positions agree with TRBD2. The CDR3 covers 16 residues. Germline V CDR1 and CDR2: LGHDT, YNNKEL (reference sequence). The V segment lost 5 bases and the J segment 5 bases; nucleotides outside the gene matches: 6. The CDR3 loop is CASSRGLAGSNNEQFF. CDR3 bases: TGTGCCAGCAGCAGGGGACTAGCGGGATCGAACAATGAGCAGTTCTTC.

Regarding this clonotype: A much larger clone is a single base away; this may be a read error. This chain joins TRBV5-5 and TRBJ1-5; TRBD1 might be the D (6 bases). CDR3 length: 16 residues. Germline V gene lookup returns CDR1 SGHKS and CDR2 YYEKEE (reference sequence). The CDR3 sequence is CASSSSGTNSNRPQHF. The CDR3 region has the DNA TGTGCCAGCAGCTCGTCCGGGACAAATAGCAATCGGCCCCAGCATTTT.

This chain connects TRBV9 to TRBJ1-4, with unresolved D. V shed 5 bases and J shed 2 bases, with 4 bases lying between them. Germline CDR1 SGDLS, CDR2 YYNGEE. CDR3 length: 12 amino acids. The CDR3 DNA is TGTGCCAGCAGTGAGACTAATGAAAAACTGTTTTTT. It codes for CASSETNEKLFF.

The chain carries TRBV9 and TRBJ2-7; the D gene is possibly TRBD2 (5 bases). CDR1 is SGDLS and CDR2 is YYNGEE in the germline V gene. The CDR3 contains 15 residues. Trimming cost V 4 bases and J 0 bases, with 14 bases left between them. The CDR3 nucleotides read TGTGCCAGCAGCCCAAAGGCAGACTACTCCTACGAGCAGTACTTC. It translates to CASSPKADYSYEQYF.

In this sample, this clonotype turned up many times. The chain has TRBV19 and TRBJ2-1; D is undetermined. The CDR3 has 17 amino acids. Looked up from germline, CDR1 is LNHDA and CDR2 is SQIVND (reference sequence). Trimming stripped 0 bases from V and 0 bases from J, with 12 bases between. Here the CDR3 DNA reads TGTGCCAGTAGTATAGACCTTCCTAAGCGCTCCTACAATGAGCAGTTCTTC. As protein: CASSIDLPKRSYNEQFF. Full variable domain (missing parts from reference TRBV19 and TRBJ2-1): DGGITQSPKYLFRKEGQNVTLSCEQNLNHDAMYWYRQDPGQGLRLIYYSQIVNDFQKGDIAEGYSVSREKKESFPLTVTSAQKNPTAFYLCASSIDLPKRSYNEQFFGPGTRLTVL.

V gene TRBV2 combines with J gene TRBJ2-5, with D perhaps TRBD2 (5 bases). The V end lost 8 bases, the J end lost 4 bases, and 14 bases lay between the germline ends. CDR3 size: 13 residues. In germline, CDR1 is SNHLY, CDR2 FYNNEI. The CDR3 DNA sequence: TGTGCCAGCGGCAAATATAGCGTAGAGACCCAGTACTTC. Its protein is CASGKYSVETQYF.

This clonotype was detected only a few times. This chain connects TRBV10-3 to TRBJ2-5; no clear D gene. Trimming took off 5 bases at V and 5 bases at J, with 6 bases between the two ends. The CDR3 consists of 11 residues. Germline CDR1 and CDR2: ENHRY and SYGVKD. The CDR3 is CAISWTETQYF. CDR3 in DNA: TGTGCCATCAGTTGGACGGAGACCCAGTACTTC.

About this clonotype itself: A clone one base away is much larger, so this may be a read error. This chain uses TRBV12-3 or TRBV12-4 with TRBJ2-1; 9 bases are a match to TRBD2. CDR3 length equals 15 residues. V dropped 3 bases and J dropped 8; count of bases not matched to a gene: 8. CDR3 nucleotides: TGTGCCAGCAGTTTCGGGGGACTAGCATCCGATGAGCAGTTCTTC. It translates to CASSFGGLASDEQFF.

In this sample, this clonotype turned up a few times. The chain carries TRBV2 and TRBJ2-1; D not resolved. The CDR3 sequence is 12 residues long. Germline V gene data show CDR1 as SNHLY and CDR2 as FYNNEI. V dropped 7 bases and J dropped 10 bases, with 14 bases sitting between them. The CDR3 region has the DNA TGTGCCAGCAACGCTAGAGCGCCAGAGCAGTTCTTC. It is translated as CASNARAPEQFF.

This clonotype was seen only a few times. The V and J genes are TRBV25-1 and TRBJ1-1; D uncertain. Trimming took off 1 base at V and 1 base at J, with 10 bases between the two ends. The CDR3 is 15 residues long. Germline CDR1 is MGHDK and CDR2 is SYGVNS. DNA for the CDR3: TGTGCCAGCAGTGAATTAATAGGAGGGAACACTGAAGCTTTCTTT. Its translation is CASSELIGGNTEAFF.

The chain joins TRBV7-2 to TRBJ2-1, with D unresolved. V dropped 5 bases and J dropped 9 bases, with 11 bases sitting between them. This CDR3 region has 12 residues. Germline CDR1 is SGHTA and CDR2 is FQGNSA. The DNA for the CDR3 is TGTGCCAGCAGCCGGACCGGGTTTGAGCAGTTCTTC. It yields the protein CASSRTGFEQFF.

V usage is TRBV7-2 and J usage is TRBJ1-2; 8 nucleotides agree with TRBD1. Losses at the gene ends were 5 bases for V and 1 base for J; bases not matched to a gene: 3. Germline lookup yields CDR1 SGHTA and CDR2 FQGNSA. The CDR3 has 14 amino acids. The CDR3 here is CASSRTGNNYGYTF. For the CDR3, the DNA is TGTGCCAGCAGCCGGACAGGGAATAACTATGGCTACACCTTC.

The CDR3 reads CASSLAGTGQYF. The CDR3 DNA is TGTGCCAGCAGCTTAGCAGGGACCGGGCAGTACTTC. This sequence joins TRBV7-2 and TRBJ2-7; perhaps D is TRBD1 or TRBD2 (5 bases each). Per the germline V gene, CDR1 is SGHTA and CDR2 is FQGNSA. This CDR3 spans 12 amino acids. V was trimmed by 0 bases and J by 9 bases, leaving 9 bases between them.

This clonotype was seen at least ten times. J is TRBJ2-3 and V is TRBV24-1; maybe TRBD2 (6 bases). The V and J ends lost 0 bases and 7 bases respectively, with 7 bases between them. This CDR3 contains 13 residues. Per germline, CDR1 KGHDR and CDR2 SFDVKD. For the CDR3, the DNA is TGTGCCACCAGTGATTTGGGGAGGAATACGCAGTATTTT. Encoded protein: CATSDLGRNTQYF.